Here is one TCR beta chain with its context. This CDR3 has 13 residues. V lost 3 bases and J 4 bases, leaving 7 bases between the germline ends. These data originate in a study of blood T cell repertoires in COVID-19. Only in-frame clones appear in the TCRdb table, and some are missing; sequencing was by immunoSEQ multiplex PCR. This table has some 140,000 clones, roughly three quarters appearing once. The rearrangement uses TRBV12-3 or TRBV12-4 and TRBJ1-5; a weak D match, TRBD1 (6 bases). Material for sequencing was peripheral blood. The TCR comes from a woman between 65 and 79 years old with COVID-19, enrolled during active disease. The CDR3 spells CASSFDRNQPQHF. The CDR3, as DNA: TGTGCCAGCAGTTTTGACAGGAATCAGCCCCAGCATTTT.